The T cell receptor beta chain described here comes from a study of cytomegalovirus exposure and HLA in healthy donors. Across the whole study: It was reported in a later analysis that the 120 or so validation repertoires used the same platform as the approximately 620 first-cohort repertoires.

The table came from immunoSEQ multiplex PCR; TCRdb's copy has only in-frame clones and leaves some out. The table has roughly 140,000 clones, about 91% seen once. Worth noting for this clone: Its antigen is unknown.

General study results and limits: In vitro assays verified that a few CMV-associated chains recognized CMV antigens specifically. The study put 150 or so TCR beta chains on its list as cytomegalovirus-associated.

The sequence was collected from a woman aged 18-29 years in good health and CMV-seropositive. Sequences were obtained from PBMCs.

The CDR3 here is CASSFRQGRSYNSPLHF. The CDR3 nucleotides read TGTGCCAGCAGTTTCCGACAGGGGCGTTCCTATAATTCACCCCTCCACTTT. The chain is built from TRBV28 and TRBJ1-6; the match to TRBD1 covers 8 bases. V lost 3 bases and J lost 1; bases outside the gene matches: 5. Per the germline V gene, CDR1 is MDHEN and CDR2 is SYDVKM. This CDR3 has 17 residues.